This is a list of T cell receptor beta chains from one sample in a study of blood T cell repertoires in COVID-19. Data came from immunoSEQ multiplex PCR; TCRdb stores just in-frame clones and leaves some out. The repertoire holds 200,000 to 250,000 clones, with around 85% as singletons. The sample was peripheral blood. The receptors were gathered from a woman in her twenties or thirties who had recovered from COVID-19. Both conserved end residues are part of each CDR3. Fields, in order: CDR3 length, V gene, D gene, J gene, clone size, CDR3 protein, CDR3 DNA. The D gene is left open where the match is weak. Clone sizes are given selectively: once, few, many, or a class where the clone is expanded.

>15|TRBV7-9|.|TRBJ1-1|.
CASSFEGLGNTEAFF
TGTGCCAGCAGCTTTGAGGGCCTCGGGAACACTGAAGCTTTCTTT
>16|TRBV27|TRBD2|TRBJ2-3|.
CASNGVGGGAADTQYF
TGTGCCAGCAATGGTGTCGGCGGGGGGGCCGCAGATACGCAGTATTTT
>16|TRBV4-1|TRBD2|TRBJ2-1|once
CASSHSARGGDNEQFF
TGCGCCAGCAGCCATTCCGCCCGGGGGGGGGACAATGAGCAGTTCTTC
>16|TRBV27|TRBD1|TRBJ2-3|.
CASSTRDRGRADTQYF
TGTGCCAGCAGTACCCGGGACAGGGGCCGGGCAGATACGCAGTATTTT
>13|TRBV27|TRBD1|TRBJ1-1|once
CASGKQGALEAFF
TGTGCCAGCGGCAAACAGGGGGCCCTTGAAGCTTTCTTT
>18|TRBV27|TRBD1|TRBJ1-4|.
CASGTSSGTDATNEKLFF
TGTGCCAGCGGTACCTCATCCGGGACAGATGCAACTAATGAAAAACTGTTTTTT
>15|TRBV7-2|TRBD1|TRBJ1-2|.
CASSAPGQDFNGYTF
TGTGCCAGCAGCGCACCGGGACAGGACTTCAATGGCTACACCTTC
>18|TRBV7-2|TRBD2|TRBJ2-2|.
CASSRRLAGGTGTGELFF
TGTGCCAGCAGCCGTCGACTAGCGGGGGGCACGGGCACCGGGGAGCTGTTTTTT
>16|TRBV5-4|TRBD1|TRBJ2-5|.
CASSRGQGAFQETQYF
TGTGCCAGCAGCCGGGGACAGGGGGCGTTCCAAGAGACCCAGTACTTC
>13|TRBV6-6|.|TRBJ2-5|few
CASSWAGAETQYF
TGTGCCAGCAGCTGGGCGGGGGCGGAGACCCAGTACTTC
>16|TRBV3-1/TRBV3-2|.|TRBJ2-4|.
CASSQGIGLGEDIQYF
TGTGCCAGCAGCCAAGGAATTGGACTTGGAGAGGACATTCAGTACTTC
>14|TRBV6-5|.|TRBJ1-1|.
CASRQGATNTEAFF
TGTGCCAGCAGGCAAGGGGCTACGAACACTGAAGCTTTCTTT
>14|TRBV5-6|.|TRBJ1-5|.
CASTTLGGGQPQHF
TGTGCCAGCACCACCCTGGGGGGAGGGCAGCCCCAGCATTTT
>16|TRBV7-3|.|TRBJ2-5|.
CASSLDPRTTQETQYF
TGTGCCAGCAGCTTAGATCCCCGAACTACCCAAGAGACCCAGTACTTC
>13|TRBV28|.|TRBJ1-6|.
CASSRSLDSPLHF
TGTGCCAGCAGTCGGAGTCTTGATTCACCCCTCCACTTT
>19|TRBV6-2/TRBV6-3|TRBD1|TRBJ2-6|.
CASSYAPKDRENGANVLTF
TGTGCCAGCAGTTACGCCCCCAAGGACAGGGAAAATGGGGCCAACGTCCTGACTTTC
>13|TRBV9|.|TRBJ1-2|.
CASRRTGNGGYTF
TGTGCCAGCAGAAGAACAGGAAACGGAGGCTACACCTTC
>13|TRBV14|.|TRBJ1-2|.
CASSPTVNYGYTF
TGTGCCAGCAGCCCTACAGTGAACTATGGCTACACCTTC
>13|TRBV2|TRBD1|TRBJ2-7|.
CASRQGAWYEQYF
TGTGCCAGTCGACAGGGGGCCTGGTACGAGCAGTACTTC
>19|TRBV5-1|.|TRBJ2-6|.
CASSLWFPGGSSGANVLTF
TGCGCCAGCAGCTTGTGGTTCCCAGGGGGGTCCTCTGGGGCCAACGTCCTGACTTTC
>14|TRBV5-1|.|TRBJ2-7|.
CASSSGHPGDEQYF
TGCGCCAGCAGCTCGGGACACCCAGGGGACGAGCAGTACTTC
>15|TRBV2|TRBD2|TRBJ2-7|few
CASSVGGTSGYEQYF
TGTGCCAGCAGTGTCGGCGGGACTAGCGGGTACGAGCAGTACTTC
>14|TRBV18|.|TRBJ2-5|.
CAIYHRWAEETQYF
TGTGCCATTTACCACCGGTGGGCAGAAGAGACCCAGTACTTC
>13|TRBV6-5|.|TRBJ2-1|once
CASSRPTPSEQFF
TGTGCCAGCAGCCGCCCGACTCCATCCGAGCAGTTCTTC
>14|TRBV7-2|TRBD2|TRBJ2-3|.
CASSLGVAGVTQYF
TGTGCCAGCAGCCTCGGTGTAGCGGGGGTAACGCAGTATTTT
>16|TRBV4-1|.|TRBJ1-5|.
CASSREGGRGNQPQHF
TGCGCCAGCAGCCGAGAGGGGGGGAGAGGGAATCAGCCCCAGCATTTT
>14|TRBV21-1|.|TRBJ1-2|.
CASSRGQPGYGYTF
TGTGCCAGCAGCCGGGGACAGCCCGGCTATGGCTACACCTTC
>16|TRBV7-2|.|TRBJ1-2|.
CASSLGGADRSYGYTF
TGTGCCAGCAGCTTAGGAGGCGCCGACAGGAGCTATGGCTACACCTTC
>12|TRBV18|.|TRBJ2-7|.
CASSSGMYEQYF
TGTGCCAGCTCATCGGGGATGTACGAGCAGTACTTC
>15|TRBV6-5|TRBD2|TRBJ2-1|.
CASGGLAGSNNEQFF
TGTGCCAGCGGCGGACTAGCGGGGTCGAACAATGAGCAGTTCTTC
>13|TRBV12-3/TRBV12-4|TRBD1|TRBJ1-2|.
CASSSGQGGGYTF
TGTGCCAGCAGTTCCGGACAGGGTGGGGGCTACACCTTC
>15|TRBV3-1/TRBV3-2|.|TRBJ2-1|.
CASSQDREPYNEQFF
TGTGCCAGCAGCCAAGACAGGGAACCCTACAATGAGCAGTTCTTC
>15|TRBV5-1|TRBD2|TRBJ2-1|.
CASSLAASGGHEQFF
TGCGCCAGCAGCTTGGCAGCTAGCGGGGGTCATGAGCAGTTCTTC
>17|TRBV14|TRBD1|TRBJ2-2|.
CVSSQESTGVNTGELFF
TGTGTCAGCAGCCAAGAGTCGACAGGGGTGAACACCGGGGAGCTGTTTTTT
>14|TRBV25-1|.|TRBJ1-4|.
CASSESSTNEKLFF
TGTGCCAGCAGTGAATCCTCAACTAATGAAAAACTGTTTTTT
>14|TRBV6-1|.|TRBJ1-1|.
CASSDRLADTEAFF
TGTGCCAGCAGTGATCGCCTGGCGGACACTGAAGCTTTCTTT
>14|TRBV4-2|.|TRBJ2-7|.
CASSQEGLANEQYF
TGTGCCAGCAGCCAAGAGGGTCTAGCCAACGAGCAGTACTTC
>13|TRBV4-3|.|TRBJ1-3|.
CASSQAGVNTIYF
TGCGCCAGCAGCCAAGCAGGGGTGAACACCATATATTTT
>16|TRBV15|TRBD2|TRBJ2-1|.
CATSRDLRGTYNEQFF
TGTGCCACCAGCAGAGATTTGCGGGGGACCTACAATGAGCAGTTCTTC
>17|TRBV7-9|TRBD1|TRBJ1-4|.
CASSSLRTGLNSEKLFF
TGTGCCAGCAGCTCACTCCGGACAGGCTTAAATTCTGAAAAACTGTTTTTT
>20|TRBV27|TRBD1|TRBJ1-5|.
CASSPDPNRGPAASNQPQHF
TGTGCCAGCAGTCCAGACCCTAACAGGGGGCCGGCGGCTAGCAATCAGCCCCAGCATTTT
>14|TRBV9|TRBD2|TRBJ2-7|.
CASSPGTSGYEQYF
TGTGCCAGCAGCCCCGGGACTAGCGGTTACGAGCAGTACTTC
>18|TRBV18|.|TRBJ2-7|.
CASSPGMPQPAGYPEQYF
TGTGCCAGCTCACCAGGTATGCCCCAACCAGCAGGGTACCCCGAGCAGTACTTC
>13|TRBV13|TRBD1|TRBJ1-2|.
CASSSGTEYGYTF
TGTGCCAGCAGTTCCGGGACAGAGTATGGCTACACCTTC
>16|TRBV29-1|.|TRBJ1-2|.
CSVEANGGRENYGYTF
TGCAGCGTTGAAGCCAACGGGGGGCGAGAAAACTATGGCTACACCTTC
>17|TRBV18|TRBD2|TRBJ2-7|once
CASSTLGGGAQAYEQYF
TGTGCCAGCTCGACCCTCGGGGGAGGGGCCCAGGCCTACGAGCAGTACTTC
>14|TRBV5-4|.|TRBJ1-6|.
CASSSTVPGSPLHF
TGTGCCAGCAGCTCGACAGTGCCGGGTTCACCCCTCCACTTT
>17|TRBV15|.|TRBJ1-6|.
CATSTTLTGSYNSPLHF
TGTGCCACCAGCACAACCCTGACGGGTTCCTATAATTCACCCCTCCACTTT
>14|TRBV10-3|TRBD1|TRBJ1-1|.
CAIRDRGLNTEAFF
TGTGCCATCAGGGACAGGGGGCTGAACACTGAAGCTTTCTTT
>18|TRBV6-2/TRBV6-3|TRBD2|TRBJ2-1|.
CASSPTSGGLRSYNEQFF
TGTGCCAGCAGCCCGACTAGCGGGGGCCTACGCTCCTACAATGAGCAGTTCTTC
>15|TRBV2|TRBD1|TRBJ1-6|few
CASKGDSSYNSPLHF
TGTGCCAGCAAAGGGGACAGCTCCTATAATTCACCCCTCCACTTT
>15|TRBV6-5|.|TRBJ1-2|.
CASSYSAGHRYGYTF
TGTGCCAGCAGTTACTCGGCAGGGCATCGATATGGCTACACCTTC
>15|TRBV7-2|.|TRBJ1-1|few
CASSSNGAMNTEAFF
TGTGCCAGCAGCAGTAACGGAGCGATGAACACTGAAGCTTTCTTT
>14|TRBV7-9|.|TRBJ1-1|.
CASSLDRDDTEAFF
TGTGCCAGCAGCTTAGACAGGGACGACACTGAAGCTTTCTTT
>17|TRBV4-3|.|TRBJ2-7|.
CASSQDYSNQRVDEQYF
TGCGCCAGCAGCCAAGATTACTCGAACCAGAGGGTGGACGAGCAGTACTTC